This T cell receptor (beta chain) originates from a study of identical twins. A remark on this clonotype: A read error may explain this, as a much larger clone is one base away.

This CDR3 has 15 amino acids. TCRdb itself ran the 5' RACE reads through MiXCR, one entry per CDR3 protein. The sample records around 250,000 distinct CDR3 sequences, over 9.5% being singletons. These same records also appear under a second study, on yellow fever vaccine responses in identical twins.

Material: memory (CD45RO+) T cells sorted from blood. This receptor was identified in a woman between 18 and 29 years old in good health. The chain recombines TRBV12-3 or TRBV12-4 with TRBJ2-1; 12 bases line up with TRBD1. Here the CDR3 reads CASSVRDRGHNERFF. The CDR3 nucleotides are TGTGCCAGCAGTGTCCGGGACAGGGGGCATAATGAGCGGTTCTTC.